Below, 9 T cell receptor beta chains from the same sample are listed, as sequenced in a study of blood T cell repertoires in COVID-19. Method: immunoSEQ multiplex PCR; TCRdb's copy keeps in-frame clones and lacks some. Found here are 400,000 or so clones, 75% to 90% of them singletons; the top ten hold 1.5% to 1.7%. The sample was peripheral blood. The receptors shown here come from a woman between 35 and 50 years old with COVID-19, enrolled during active disease.

This clone was seen once. The chain employs TRBV4-3 and TRBJ1-6, with TRBD1 matching 8 bases. Germline-derived CDR1 and CDR2 are LGHNA and YSLEER. The CDR3 sequence is 17 residues long. V dropped 2 bases and J dropped 7; count of bases not matched to a gene: 10. The DNA of the CDR3 is TGCGCCAGCAGCCAAATAGGACAGGGTCTAGGGAATTCACCCCTCCACTTT. Protein sequence: CASSQIGQGLGNSPLHF.

CDR3 residues: CAWSTTGTTGNTIYF. Written as DNA, the CDR3 is TGTGCCTGGAGTACAACAGGCACTACTGGAAACACCATATATTTT. The chain recombines TRBV30 with TRBJ1-3, with a weak D call TRBD1 (5 bases). CDR1 and CDR2 (germline): GTSNPN, SVGIG (reference sequence). V gave up 2 bases and J gave up 2 bases, with 13 bases separating them. CDR3 size: 15 residues.

This chain links TRBV5-8 with TRBJ1-6, with D maybe TRBD1 (6 bases). Per the germline V gene, CDR1 is SGHTS and CDR2 is YDEGEE. Trimming took off 7 bases at V and 4 bases at J, with 15 bases between the two ends. The CDR3 covers 15 residues. CDR3 protein: CASVGGTGYNSPLHF. The CDR3 DNA follows: TGTGCCAGCGTTGGAGGAACAGGGTATAATTCACCCCTCCACTTT.

This clone was seen a few times. The rearrangement joins TRBV29-1 to TRBJ1-4, with 7 bases aligning to TRBD1. CDR1 SQVTM and CDR2 ANQGSEA come from the germline V gene. The CDR3 contains 14 residues. J was trimmed by 6 bases and V by 6 bases; bases with no gene match: 10. For the CDR3, the DNA is TGCAGCGTCCGGGCAGGGGGACTGTATGAAAAACTGTTTTTT. Translated: CSVRAGGLYEKLFF.

The chain combines TRBV29-1 with TRBJ2-7, with TRBD2 identical over 11 bases. Germline V CDR1 and CDR2: SQVTM, ANQGSEA. Trimming removed 4 bases from V and 11 bases from J; junction bases left unmatched: 7. The CDR3 loop spans 12 amino acids. This CDR3 is CSVALAGARKYF. CDR3 sequence (DNA): TGCAGCGTTGCACTAGCGGGAGCCCGTAAGTACTTC.

This clone showed up many times. The V and J genes are TRBV30 and TRBJ2-4; 10 bases align to TRBD2. CDR3 length equals 17 residues. V shed 1 base, J shed 7 bases, and the junction held 13 bases outside the gene matches. CDR1 and CDR2 (germline): GTSNPN, SVGIG (reference sequence). CDR3 DNA: TGTGCCTGGAGTGACATTTTCAGCGGGGGGGATCTTAACATTCAGTACTTC. This sequence encodes CAWSDIFSGGDLNIQYF.

The chain recombines TRBV24-1 with TRBJ1-2; 8 nucleotides align to TRBD1. V dropped 4 bases and J dropped 5; count of bases not matched to a gene: 11. The CDR3 spans 16 residues. Germline V gene lookup returns CDR1 KGHDR and CDR2 SFDVKD. As DNA, the CDR3 is TGTGCCACCAGTGACAGTACGGACAGGGCTCGGTATGGCTACACCTTC. Protein sequence: CATSDSTDRARYGYTF.

This sequence joins TRBV7-9 and TRBJ2-1, with D perhaps matching TRBD2 (6 bases). The CDR3 contains 13 residues. Trimming removed 4 bases from V and 4 bases from J, with 8 bases in between. From germline, CDR1 is SEHNR and CDR2 FQNEAQ (reference sequence). CDR3 in amino acids: CASSWRGYNEQFF. The CDR3 bases are TGTGCCAGCAGCTGGAGGGGTTACAATGAGCAGTTCTTC.

The chain recombines TRBV6-5 with TRBJ1-2; D possibly corresponds to TRBD1 (6 bases). Deletions cut 4 bases from V and 4 bases from J, with 10 bases between. The length of the CDR3 is 13 residues. Germline CDR1 and CDR2: MNHEY and SVGAGI. CDR3 protein: CASSSGTLYGYTF. The CDR3 DNA follows: TGTGCCAGCAGTTCCGGGACACTCTATGGCTACACCTTC.